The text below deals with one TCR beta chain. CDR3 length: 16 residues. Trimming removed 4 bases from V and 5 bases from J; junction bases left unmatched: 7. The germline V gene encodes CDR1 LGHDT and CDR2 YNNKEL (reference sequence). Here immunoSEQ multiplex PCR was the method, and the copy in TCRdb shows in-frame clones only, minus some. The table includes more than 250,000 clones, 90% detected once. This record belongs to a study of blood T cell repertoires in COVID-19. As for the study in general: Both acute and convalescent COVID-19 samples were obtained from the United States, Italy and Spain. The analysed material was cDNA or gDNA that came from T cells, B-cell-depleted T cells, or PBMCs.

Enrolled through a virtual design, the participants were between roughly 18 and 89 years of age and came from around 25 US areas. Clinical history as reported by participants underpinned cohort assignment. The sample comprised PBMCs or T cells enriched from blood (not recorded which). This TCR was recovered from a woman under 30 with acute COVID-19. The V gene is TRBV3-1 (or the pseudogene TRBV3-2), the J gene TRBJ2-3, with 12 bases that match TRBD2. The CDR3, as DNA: TGTGCCAGCAGCCCCCGGACTAGCGGGAATCTAGATACGCAGTATTTT. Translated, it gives CASSPRTSGNLDTQYF.